These 3 T cell receptor beta chains were sequenced from one sample in a study of radiotherapy plus CTLA-4 blockade in lung cancer. TCRdb keeps only in-frame clones here, not all; method: immunoSEQ multiplex PCR. The sample yields approximately 49,000 clones, around 84% seen once. The material was peripheral blood, obtained from a patient treated with radiotherapy plus ipilimumab. Receptors were obtained from a human donor with non-small cell lung cancer whose response to radiotherapy plus ipilimumab could not be evaluated.

The rearrangement links TRBV5-1 to TRBJ2-3, with D possibly matching TRBD2 (6 bases). The CDR3 is 15 amino acids. The V end was cut by 5 bases, the J end by 1 base, with 14 bases between. Germline loops: CDR1 SGHRS, CDR2 YFSETQ. CDR3 loop: CASRLGTAGTDTQYF. CDR3 DNA: TGCGCCAGCAGGCTTGGGACTGCCGGCACAGATACGCAGTATTTT.

This clone came up once. V and J are TRBV18 and TRBJ1-2; TRBD1 agrees at 9 bases. Trimming removed 3 bases from V and 2 bases from J; junction bases left unmatched: 4. CDR1 is KGHSH, CDR2 LQKENI, per germline. This CDR3 spans 15 amino acids. This chain's CDR3 is CASSPPGQGNYGYTF. CDR3 DNA: TGTGCCAGCTCACCCCCGGGACAGGGAAACTATGGCTACACCTTC.

In DNA form, the CDR3 reads TGTGCCAGTAGTAGAGGGACTAGTTCAGATACGCAGTATTTT. This encodes CASSRGTSSDTQYF. The chain joins TRBV19 to TRBJ2-3; 8 positions agree with TRBD2. CDR3 length equals 14 residues. V shed 4 bases and J 4 bases; nucleotides not matched to a gene: 4. Per the germline V gene, CDR1 is LNHDA and CDR2 is SQIVND (reference sequence). Full variable domain (missing parts from reference TRBV19 and TRBJ2-3): DGGITQSPKYLFRKEGQNVTLSCEQNLNHDAMYWYRQDPGQGLRLIYYSQIVNDFQKGDIAEGYSVSREKKESFPLTVTSAQKNPTAFYLCASSRGTSSDTQYFGPGTRLTVL.